This T cell receptor (beta chain) was captured by sequencing in a study of blood T cells in healthy people across ages. Looking at the study overall: When template switching was applied, about one barcoded beta molecule was captured per two T cells.

A second PCR of 7 to 11 cycles used a sample-barcoded 5' primer and a J-beta primer mix. TCRdb recomputed calls from the 5' RACE reads with MiXCR, one row per CDR3 protein. The sample carries fewer than 2 million distinct CDR3 sequences, roughly 43% recorded once. Whole-study findings and limits: Donors of long life had a larger count of naive CD4+ cells and greater diversity than aged donors.

For this clonotype: Its specificity is not known.

The amount of total RNA extracted per sample was at least 5.5 micrograms. From germline, CDR1 is SQVTM and CDR2 ANQGSEA. The CDR3 extends over 15 amino acids. V lost 7 bases to trimming and J lost 5 bases, with 21 bases between them. The chain recombines TRBV29-1 with TRBJ2-1; D could derive from TRBD1 or TRBD2 (5 bases each). The sequence came from a human donor in good health. The material sequenced was blood. The CDR3 DNA reads as TGCAGCGCCTCCCCCCCCGACAGACTAAACAATGAGCAGTTCTTC. This encodes CSASPPDRLNNEQFF.